This T cell receptor (beta chain) was retrieved from a study of blood T cell repertoires in COVID-19. Trimming removed 5 bases from V and 5 bases from J, with 11 bases in between. The CDR3 has 13 amino acids. Germline V gene lookup returns CDR1 SGHTA and CDR2 FQGTGA. Data came from immunoSEQ multiplex PCR; TCRdb stores just in-frame clones and leaves some out. Of more than 450,000 clones detected, roughly 90% appear once; the ten largest clones hold 0.65% to 0.9%. This receptor was obtained from a young woman who had recovered from COVID-19. The V and J genes are TRBV7-3 and TRBJ2-3; D is undetermined. The material sequenced was PBMCs or T cells enriched from blood (not recorded which). CDR3: CASSPPHRDTQYF. CDR3 DNA: TGTGCCAGCAGCCCTCCCCACAGAGATACGCAGTATTTT.